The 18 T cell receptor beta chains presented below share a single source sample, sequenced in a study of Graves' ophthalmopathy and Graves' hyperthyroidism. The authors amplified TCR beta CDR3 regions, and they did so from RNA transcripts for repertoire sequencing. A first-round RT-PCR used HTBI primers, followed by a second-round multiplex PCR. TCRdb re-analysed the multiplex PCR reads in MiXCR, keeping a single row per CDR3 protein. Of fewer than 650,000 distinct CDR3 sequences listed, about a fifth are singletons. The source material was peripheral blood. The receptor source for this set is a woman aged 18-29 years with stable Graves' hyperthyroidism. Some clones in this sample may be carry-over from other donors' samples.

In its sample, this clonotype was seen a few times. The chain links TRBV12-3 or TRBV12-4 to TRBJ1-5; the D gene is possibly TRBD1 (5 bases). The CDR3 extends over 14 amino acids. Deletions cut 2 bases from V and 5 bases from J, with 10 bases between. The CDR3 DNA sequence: TGTGCCAGCAGTTTATCGGACACGGATCAGCCCCAGCATTTT. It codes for CASSLSDTDQPQHF.

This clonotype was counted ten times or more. CDR3 sequence (DNA): TGTGCCAGCAGGCGGGGGAGGGGCTCGAGCTACGAGCAGTACTTC. Its translation: CASRRGRGSSYEQYF. This chain joins TRBV11-2 and TRBJ2-7; 7 nucleotides align to TRBD2. The CDR3 is 15 residues long. After removal of 6 bases from V and 3 bases from J, the junction contained 11 bases not matched to a gene. Germline assignment: CDR1 SGHAT and CDR2 FQNNGV.

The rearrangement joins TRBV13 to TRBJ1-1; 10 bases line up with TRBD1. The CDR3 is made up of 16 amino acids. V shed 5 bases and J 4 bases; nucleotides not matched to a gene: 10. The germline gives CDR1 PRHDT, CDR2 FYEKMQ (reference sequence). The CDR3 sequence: CASSPGQGILGTEAFF. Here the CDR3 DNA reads TGTGCCAGCAGCCCGGGACAGGGGATATTGGGCACTGAAGCTTTCTTT.

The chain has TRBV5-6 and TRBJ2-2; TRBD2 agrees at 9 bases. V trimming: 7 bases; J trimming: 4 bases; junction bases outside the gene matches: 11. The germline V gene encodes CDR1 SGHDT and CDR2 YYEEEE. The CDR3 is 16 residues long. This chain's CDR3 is CASYFRRGGTTGELFF. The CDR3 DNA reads TGTGCCAGCTACTTCCGGCGGGGGGGGACCACCGGGGAGCTGTTTTTT.

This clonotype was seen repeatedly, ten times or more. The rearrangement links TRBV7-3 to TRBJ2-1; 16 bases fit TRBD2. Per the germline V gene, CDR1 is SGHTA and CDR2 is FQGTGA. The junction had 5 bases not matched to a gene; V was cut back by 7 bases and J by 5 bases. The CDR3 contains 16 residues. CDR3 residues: CASTSGLAGGHNEQFF. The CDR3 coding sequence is TGTGCCAGCACCTCGGGACTAGCGGGAGGGCACAATGAGCAGTTCTTC. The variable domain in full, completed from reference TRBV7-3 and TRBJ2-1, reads GAGVSQTPSNKVTEKGKYVELRCDPISGHTALYWYRQSLGQGPEFLIYFQGTGAADDSGLPNDRFFAVRPEGSVSTLKIQRTERGDSAVYLCASTSGLAGGHNEQFFGPGTRLTVL.

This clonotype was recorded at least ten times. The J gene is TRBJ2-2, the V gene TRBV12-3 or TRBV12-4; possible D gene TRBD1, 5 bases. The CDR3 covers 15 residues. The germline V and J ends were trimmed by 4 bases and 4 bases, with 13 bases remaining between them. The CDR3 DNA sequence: TGTGCCAGCAGTTCAACCCTTACAGGCACCGGGGAGCTGTTTTTT. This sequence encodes CASSSTLTGTGELFF.

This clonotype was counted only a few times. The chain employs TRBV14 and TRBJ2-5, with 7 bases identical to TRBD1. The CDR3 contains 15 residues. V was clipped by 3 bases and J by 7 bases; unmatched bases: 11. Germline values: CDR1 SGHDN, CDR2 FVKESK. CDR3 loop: CASSHLDRQGPTQYF. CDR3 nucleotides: TGTGCCAGCAGCCATCTCGATAGACAGGGACCGACCCAGTACTTC.

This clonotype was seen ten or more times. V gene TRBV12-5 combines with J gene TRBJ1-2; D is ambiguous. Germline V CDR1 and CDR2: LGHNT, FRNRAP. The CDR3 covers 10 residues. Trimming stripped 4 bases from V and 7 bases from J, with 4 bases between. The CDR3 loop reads CASGYVGYTF. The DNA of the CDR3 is TGTGCTAGTGGTTATGTTGGCTACACCTTC.

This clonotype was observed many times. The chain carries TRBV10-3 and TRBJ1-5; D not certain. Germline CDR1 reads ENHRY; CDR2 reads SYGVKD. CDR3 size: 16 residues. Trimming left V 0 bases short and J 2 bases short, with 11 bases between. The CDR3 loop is CAISESSGFGNQPQHF. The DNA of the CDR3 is TGTGCCATCAGTGAGTCCTCGGGATTCGGCAATCAGCCCCAGCATTTT.

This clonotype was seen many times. CDR3 coding DNA: TGTGCCAGTAGTATGCAACAGGCCGTTCAGCCCCAGCATTTT. Protein: CASSMQQAVQPQHF. The chain combines TRBV19 with TRBJ1-5; D may be TRBD1 (5 bases). V gave up 3 bases and J gave up 6 bases, with 12 bases separating them. The CDR3 length is 14 residues. CDR1 is LNHDA and CDR2 is SQIVND in the germline V gene (reference sequence).

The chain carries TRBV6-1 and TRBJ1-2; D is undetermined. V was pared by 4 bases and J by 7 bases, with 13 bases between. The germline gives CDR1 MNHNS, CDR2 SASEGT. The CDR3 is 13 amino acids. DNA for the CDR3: TGTGCCAGCAGTGCCCCTCAGGACTCTGGCTACACCTTC. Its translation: CASSAPQDSGYTF.

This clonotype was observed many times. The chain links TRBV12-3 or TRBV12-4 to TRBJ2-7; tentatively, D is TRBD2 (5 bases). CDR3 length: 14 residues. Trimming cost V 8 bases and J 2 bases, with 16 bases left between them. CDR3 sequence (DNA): TGTGCCAGCGGACTGGGAGACGTAGCCTACGAGCAGTACTTC. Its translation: CASGLGDVAYEQYF.

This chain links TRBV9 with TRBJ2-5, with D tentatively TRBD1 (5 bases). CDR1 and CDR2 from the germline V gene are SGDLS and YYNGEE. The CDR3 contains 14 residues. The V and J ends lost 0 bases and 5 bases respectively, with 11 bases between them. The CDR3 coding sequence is TGTGCCAGCAGCGTAGAAGGGGCGAGGGAGACCCAGTACTTC. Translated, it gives CASSVEGARETQYF.

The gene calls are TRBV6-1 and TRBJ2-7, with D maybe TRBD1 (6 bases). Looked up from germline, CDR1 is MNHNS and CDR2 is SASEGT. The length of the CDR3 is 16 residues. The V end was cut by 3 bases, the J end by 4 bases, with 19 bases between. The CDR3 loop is CASSEVDSTTMYEQYF. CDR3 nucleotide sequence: TGTGCCAGCAGTGAGGTGGACAGCACTACAATGTACGAGCAGTACTTC.

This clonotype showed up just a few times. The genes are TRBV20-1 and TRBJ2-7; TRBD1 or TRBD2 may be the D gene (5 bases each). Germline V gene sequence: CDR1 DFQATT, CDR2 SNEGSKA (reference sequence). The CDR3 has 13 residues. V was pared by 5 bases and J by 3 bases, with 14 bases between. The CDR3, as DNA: TGCAGTGCTGGGGGACCAGGGATCTACGAGCAGTACTTC. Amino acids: CSAGGPGIYEQYF.

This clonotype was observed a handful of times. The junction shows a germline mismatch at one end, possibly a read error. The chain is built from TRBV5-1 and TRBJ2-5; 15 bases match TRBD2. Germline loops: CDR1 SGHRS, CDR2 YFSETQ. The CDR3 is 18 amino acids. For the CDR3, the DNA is TGCGCCAGCAGCGGCGGGACTAGCGGGGGGTACATCCAAGAGACCAAGTACTTC. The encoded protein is CASSGGTSGGYIQETKYF.

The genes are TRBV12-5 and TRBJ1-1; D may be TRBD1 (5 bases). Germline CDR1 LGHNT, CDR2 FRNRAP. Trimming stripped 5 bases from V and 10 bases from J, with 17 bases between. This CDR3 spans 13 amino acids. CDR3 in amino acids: CASGPGTFSLAFF. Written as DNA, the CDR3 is TGTGCTAGTGGTCCTGGGACTTTTTCATTAGCTTTCTTT.

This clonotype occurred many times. CDR3 bases: TGTGCCAGCAGCTTAGCGCAGGAGCGCCTAGCCTACGAGCAGTACTTC. Translation: CASSLAQERLAYEQYF. The rearrangement uses TRBV11-1 and TRBJ2-7; D is ambiguous. The length of the CDR3 is 16 residues. The germline gives CDR1 SGHAT, CDR2 FQDESV (reference sequence). The germline V and J ends were trimmed by 0 bases and 2 bases, with 14 bases remaining between them.